The 2 T cell receptor beta chains below were found in one sample sequenced in a study of prognosis after radiotherapy for stage I lung cancer. Amplification of TCR beta CDR3 from genomic DNA used two-round multiplex PCR. Initially, in first-round PCR, primers specific to each TRBV and TRBJ gene were used. TCRdb re-called the multiplex PCR reads with MiXCR, one entry per CDR3 protein. The data contain some 60,000 distinct CDR3 sequences, around 27% of them seen just once; the ten biggest clones take up under 10%. The sample consisted of PBMCs, taken before or after stereotactic body radiation therapy (not recorded which). These receptors all stem from a donor over 45 with non-small cell lung cancer.

This clonotype was detected ten times or more. V is TRBV6-4 and J is TRBJ2-3; 7 bases are a match to TRBD1. CDR1 is MRHNA and CDR2 is SNTAGT in the germline V gene. The length of the CDR3 is 15 residues. The V gene end was trimmed by 7 bases and the J gene end by 6 bases; junction bases not matched to a gene: 13. The CDR3 region is CASNSDRAKADTQYF. CDR3 in DNA: TGTGCCAGCAACTCCGACAGGGCCAAAGCGGATACGCAGTATTTT.

This clonotype was recorded many times. This chain joins TRBV4-3 and TRBJ2-7; D is unclear. CDR3 length: 13 residues. The V gene lost 1 base and the J gene lost 0 bases, with 4 bases spanning the gap. Germline CDR1 reads LGHNA; CDR2 reads YSLEER. DNA of the CDR3: TGCGCCAGCAGCCAAGGACACTCCTACGAGCAGTACTTC. This translates into CASSQGHSYEQYF.